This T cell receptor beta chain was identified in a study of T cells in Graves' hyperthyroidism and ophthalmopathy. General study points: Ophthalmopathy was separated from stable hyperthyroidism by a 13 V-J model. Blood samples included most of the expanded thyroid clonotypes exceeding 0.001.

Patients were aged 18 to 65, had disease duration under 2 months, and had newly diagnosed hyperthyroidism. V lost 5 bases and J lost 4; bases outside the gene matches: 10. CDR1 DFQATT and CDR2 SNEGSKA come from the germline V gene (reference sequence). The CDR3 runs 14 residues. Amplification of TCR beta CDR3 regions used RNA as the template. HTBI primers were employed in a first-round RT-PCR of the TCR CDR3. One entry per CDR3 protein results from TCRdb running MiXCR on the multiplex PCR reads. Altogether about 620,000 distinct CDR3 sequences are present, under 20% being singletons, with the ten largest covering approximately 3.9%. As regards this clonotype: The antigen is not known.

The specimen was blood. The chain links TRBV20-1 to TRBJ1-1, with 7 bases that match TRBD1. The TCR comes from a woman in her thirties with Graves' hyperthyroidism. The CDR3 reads CSALGGGAGTEAFF. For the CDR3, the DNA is TGCAGTGCTTTAGGGGGCGGCGCGGGCACTGAAGCTTTCTTT.